The next 10 T cell receptor beta chains were all read from a single sample in a study of blood T cell repertoires in COVID-19. Repertoires were generated with immunoSEQ multiplex PCR, while TCRdb's copy carries only in-frame clones and drops some. The sample has around 260,000 clones, around 86% seen once. The specimen sequenced was peripheral blood. The receptors here all came from a middle-aged woman who had recovered from COVID-19.

This clone was picked up one time. The chain links TRBV6-5 to TRBJ1-1; maybe TRBD1 (5 bases). Germline values: CDR1 MNHEY, CDR2 SVGAGI. CDR3 length: 12 residues. With 7 bases removed from V and 4 bases from J, the gap between germline ends came to 10 bases. The CDR3 DNA follows: TGTGCCAGCACCATGGGGGGCACTGAAGCTTTCTTT. Translating gives CASTMGGTEAFF.

This chain joins TRBV2 and TRBJ2-5; TRBD2 matches at 10 bases. The CDR3 is made up of 14 amino acids. The germline V gene has CDR1 SNHLY and CDR2 FYNNEI. V dropped 8 bases and J dropped 4; count of bases not matched to a gene: 7. The CDR3 here is CASCGASGGETQYF. CDR3 in DNA: TGTGCCAGCTGCGGGGCTAGCGGGGGAGAGACCCAGTACTTC.

The chain has TRBV10-3 and TRBJ1-2; tentative D call: TRBD1 (5 bases). V was pared by 0 bases and J by 0 bases, with 8 bases between. This CDR3 is built from 15 residues. Germline V CDR1 and CDR2: ENHRY, SYGVKD. The CDR3 loop is CAISESGVPNYGYTF. For the CDR3, the DNA is TGTGCCATCAGTGAGTCAGGGGTCCCTAACTATGGCTACACCTTC.

This chain joins TRBV6-4 and TRBJ2-1; D gene ambiguous. V was pared by 0 bases and J by 7 bases, with 7 bases between. The CDR3 is 13 residues long. Looked up from germline, CDR1 is MRHNA and CDR2 is SNTAGT. The CDR3 spells CASSDSGRNEQFF. The CDR3 bases are TGTGCCAGCAGTGACTCGGGCAGGAATGAGCAGTTCTTC.

The chain couples TRBV18 to TRBJ1-1, with a possible D match to TRBD1 (6 bases). Germline V gene lookup returns CDR1 KGHSH and CDR2 LQKENI. V shed 3 bases and J shed 3 bases, with 17 bases lying between them. The CDR3 is 16 amino acids. CDR3 in amino acids: CASSPRGPGLDTEAFF. The CDR3 DNA reads as TGTGCCAGCTCACCGCGGGGGCCGGGGTTGGACACTGAAGCTTTCTTT.

V usage is TRBV30 and J usage is TRBJ2-3; 9 bases match TRBD1. Germline loops: CDR1 GTSNPN, CDR2 SVGIG (reference sequence). Trimming removed 5 bases from V and 3 bases from J; junction bases left unmatched: 6. The CDR3 sequence is 14 residues long. The CDR3 coding sequence is TGTGCCTGGGCCCCCGGGACAGGGACAGATACGCAGTATTTT. Translation gives CAWAPGTGTDTQYF.

The V and J genes are TRBV6-5 and TRBJ1-4, with TRBD1 matching over 9 bases. This CDR3 region has 14 residues. After removal of 5 bases from V and 5 bases from J, the junction contained 3 bases not matched to a gene. Germline CDR1 and CDR2: MNHEY and SVGAGI. CDR3 DNA sequence: TGTGCCAGCAGTCTCGACAGGGGGAATGAAAAACTGTTTTTT. It is translated as CASSLDRGNEKLFF.

Regarding this clone: The sample has other DNA sequences that encode this CDR3 too. V and J are TRBV27 and TRBJ2-7; D may be TRBD2 (6 bases). Germline CDR1 reads MNHEY; CDR2 reads SMNVEV (reference sequence). V was clipped by 8 bases and J by 0 bases, with 11 bases between them. CDR3 length: 13 amino acids. In nucleotides, the CDR3 is TGTGCCAGCCGCCGGGACTCCTCCTACGAGCAGTACTTC. Translated, it gives CASRRDSSYEQYF.

This clone was found once. The J gene is TRBJ2-1, the V gene TRBV4-3; D may be TRBD2 (5 bases). V lost 0 bases to trimming and J lost 11 bases, with 11 bases between them. CDR3 length equals 13 residues. Germline CDR1 is LGHNA and CDR2 is YSLEER. Written as DNA, the CDR3 is TGCGCCAGCAGCCAAGATAGCGAGTCTCAGCAGTTCTTC. This translates into CASSQDSESQQFF.

This CDR3 reads CAMCTDRGAEAFF. The CDR3 nucleotides are TGTGCCATGTGCACGGACAGGGGCGCTGAAGCTTTCTTT. The chain links TRBV2 to TRBJ1-1, with 9 bases fitting TRBD1. CDR1 is SNHLY and CDR2 is FYNNEI in the germline V gene. The CDR3 runs 13 residues. Trimming at V came to 10 bases and at J to 6 bases, leaving 9 bases not matched to a gene.